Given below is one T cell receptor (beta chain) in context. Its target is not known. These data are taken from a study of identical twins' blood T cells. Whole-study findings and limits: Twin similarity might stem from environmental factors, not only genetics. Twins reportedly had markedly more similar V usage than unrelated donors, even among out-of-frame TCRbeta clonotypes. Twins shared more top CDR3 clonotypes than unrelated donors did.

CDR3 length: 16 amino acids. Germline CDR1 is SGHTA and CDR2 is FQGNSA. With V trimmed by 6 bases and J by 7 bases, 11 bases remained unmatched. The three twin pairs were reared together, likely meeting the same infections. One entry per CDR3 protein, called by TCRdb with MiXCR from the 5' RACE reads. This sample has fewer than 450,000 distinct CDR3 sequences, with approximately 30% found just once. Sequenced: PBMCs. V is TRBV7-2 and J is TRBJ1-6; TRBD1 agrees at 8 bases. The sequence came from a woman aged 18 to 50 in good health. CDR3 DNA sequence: TGTGCCAGCAGTCTATTTCGGACAGGGAAGAATTCACCCCTCCACTTT. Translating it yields CASSLFRTGKNSPLHF.